Listed here are 6 T cell receptor beta chains from one sample, sequenced in a study of T cells in Graves' hyperthyroidism and ophthalmopathy. Amplification targeted TCR beta CDR3 regions from RNA transcripts. The primer set for the first-round RT-PCR of the TCR CDR3 was HTBI. TCRdb re-analysed the multiplex PCR reads in MiXCR, keeping a single row per CDR3 protein. The sample holds around 420,000 distinct CDR3 sequences, roughly 13% seen once. Material for sequencing was blood. The source is a young woman with Graves' hyperthyroidism.

This clonotype was detected many times. The V gene is TRBV30, the J gene TRBJ2-5; D unclear. V was pared by 0 bases and J by 5 bases, with 7 bases between. CDR3 length: 12 residues. Germline CDR1 is GTSNPN and CDR2 is SVGIG (reference sequence). The CDR3 loop is CAWSVVEETQYF. The CDR3 region has the DNA TGTGCCTGGAGTGTGGTAGAGGAGACCCAGTACTTC.

This clonotype was counted many times. The rearrangement links TRBV28 to TRBJ1-1; TRBD1 matches 8 bases. Germline V gene lookup returns CDR1 MDHEN and CDR2 SYDVKM. This CDR3 spans 15 amino acids. The V and J ends lost 2 bases and 2 bases, in that order; junction bases with no gene match: 4. The CDR3 reads CASSLGRGPNTEAFF. CDR3 nucleotides: TGTGCCAGCAGTTTAGGCAGGGGGCCCAACACTGAAGCTTTCTTT.

The chain carries TRBV20-1 and TRBJ2-7; a possible D gene is TRBD1 (5 bases). Trimming removed 3 bases at V and 3 bases at J, with 6 bases between. The CDR3 has 11 amino acids. Germline values: CDR1 DFQATT, CDR2 SNEGSKA (reference sequence). Here the CDR3 DNA reads TGCAGTGCTAGGGACAACTACGAGCAGTACTTC. Translation: CSARDNYEQYF.

In its sample, this clonotype was seen many times. The chain couples TRBV2 to TRBJ2-1; 9 positions agree with TRBD1. The germline V gene has CDR1 SNHLY and CDR2 FYNNEI. There are 16 residues in the CDR3. V was pared by 5 bases and J by 2 bases, with 7 bases of the junction left unmatched. CDR3 sequence reads: CASSTSGTGTYNEQFF. The CDR3 nucleotides are TGTGCCAGCAGTACTTCCGGGACAGGGACCTACAATGAGCAGTTCTTC.

The chain carries TRBV28 and TRBJ1-5, with 9 bases that match TRBD1. Trimming at V came to 7 bases and at J to 3 bases, leaving 10 bases not matched to a gene. This CDR3 has 16 residues. Germline CDR1 is MDHEN and CDR2 is SYDVKM. The chain's CDR3 is CASTLTGGRANQPQHF. The DNA of the CDR3 is TGTGCCAGCACTCTGACAGGGGGAAGAGCCAATCAGCCCCAGCATTTT.

In its sample, this clonotype was seen many times. V and J are TRBV10-3 and TRBJ2-7; D not certain. The germline V gene encodes CDR1 ENHRY and CDR2 SYGVKD. The CDR3 covers 13 residues. Between the trimmed V and J ends, which lost 4 bases and 0 bases, there was a span of 7 bases. The CDR3 reads CAISVQSSYEQYF. The CDR3 DNA follows: TGTGCCATCAGTGTTCAGAGCTCCTACGAGCAGTACTTC.